This entry lists 28 T cell receptor beta chains sequenced from one sample in a study of blood T cell repertoires in COVID-19. The table came from immunoSEQ multiplex PCR; TCRdb's copy has only in-frame clones and leaves some out. The sample includes 150,000 to 200,000 clones, about 76% of them seen just once. Material: peripheral blood. The source is a woman between 40 and 50 years old with COVID-19, enrolled during active disease.

Regarding this clone: At the DNA level, this CDR3 is encoded by other sequences in the same sample as well. The rearrangement uses TRBV19 and TRBJ1-4; 7 bases align to TRBD1. From germline, CDR1 is LNHDA and CDR2 SQIVND (reference sequence). CDR3 size: 14 residues. V lost 5 bases to trimming and J lost 8 bases; unmatched junction nucleotides: 8. The CDR3 sequence: CASSLRQGGEKLFF. The DNA for the CDR3 is TGTGCCAGTAGTCTCCGACAGGGCGGCGAAAAACTGTTTTTT.

The chain has TRBV12-5 and TRBJ2-3, with 13 bases matching TRBD2. In germline, CDR1 is LGHNT, CDR2 FRNRAP. This CDR3 region has 21 residues. J lost 1 base, V lost 3 bases, and 16 bases had no gene match. CDR3 in DNA: TGTGCTAGTGGTTTCCCTTTGACTAGCGGGAGGTTACTAACGGGCACAGATACGCAGTATTTT. Translating it yields CASGFPLTSGRLLTGTDTQYF.

CDR3 DNA sequence: TGTGCCAGCTCCCCCCTTTCGGGCGGGGGGCGTTCTAGGGACGAGCAGTACTTC. It codes for CASSPLSGGGRSRDEQYF. This chain uses TRBV18 with TRBJ2-7; 8 bases agree with TRBD2. With V trimmed by 6 bases and J by 5 bases, 21 bases remained unmatched. The V gene's germline CDR1 is KGHSH and CDR2 LQKENI. The CDR3 loop spans 18 amino acids.

This chain connects TRBV10-1 to TRBJ2-7; weak D call: TRBD2 (6 bases). The V end was cut by 3 bases, the J end by 3 bases, with 9 bases between. This CDR3 region has 13 residues. Germline lookup yields CDR1 WNHNN and CDR2 SYGVQD (reference sequence). CDR3 bases: TGCGCCAGCAGTGACGGGGGTTTCTACGAGCAGTACTTC. As protein: CASSDGGFYEQYF.

The CDR3: CATGTSAYNEQFF. The CDR3 DNA reads as TGTGCCACCGGGACTAGCGCCTACAATGAGCAGTTCTTC. The gene calls are TRBV2 and TRBJ2-1; TRBD2 aligns across 10 bases. Germline trimming cut 10 bases from V and 2 bases from J; bases unmatched to any gene: 2. This CDR3 has 13 residues. Germline-derived CDR1 and CDR2 are SNHLY and FYNNEI.

The chain carries TRBV19 and TRBJ2-4, with 8 bases fitting TRBD1. The germline gives CDR1 LNHDA, CDR2 SQIVND (reference sequence). The junction had 1 base not matched to a gene; V was cut back by 5 bases and J by 4 bases. The CDR3 totals 13 residues. The CDR3 coding sequence is TGTGCCAGTAGTTGGACAGGGAAAAACATTCAGTACTTC. Its translation is CASSWTGKNIQYF.

The rearrangement joins TRBV7-3 to TRBJ2-3; 8 positions agree with TRBD2. This CDR3 contains 15 residues. V trimming: 3 bases; J trimming: 3 bases; junction bases outside the gene matches: 5. The germline V gene has CDR1 SGHTA and CDR2 FQGTGA. The CDR3 sequence: CASSLTGTRTDTQYF. The CDR3 nucleotides read TGTGCCAGCAGCTTGACCGGGACTAGGACAGATACGCAGTATTTT.

This chain links TRBV5-6 with TRBJ2-1; weak D call: TRBD1 (6 bases). This CDR3 is built from 15 residues. V was trimmed by 3 bases and J by 6 bases, leaving 16 bases between them. CDR1 SGHDT and CDR2 YYEEEE come from the germline V gene. CDR3 bases: TGTGCCAGCAGCTCCCCTGGGGACAAGGGCAATGAGCAGTTCTTC. Its protein is CASSSPGDKGNEQFF. Variable domain in full (rest from reference TRBV5-6 and TRBJ2-1): DAGVTQSPTHLIKTRGQQVTLRCSPKSGHDTVSWYQQALGQGPQFIFQYYEEEERQRGNFPDRFSGHQFPNYSSELNVNALLLGDSALYLCASSSPGDKGNEQFFGPGTRLTVL.

The V call is TRBV29-1, the J call TRBJ2-1, with 8 bases that match TRBD2. V shed 2 bases and J 5 bases; nucleotides not matched to a gene: 2. The CDR3 runs 13 residues. Looked up from germline, CDR1 is SQVTM and CDR2 is ANQGSEA. The CDR3 region is CSVELAGHNEQFF. The CDR3 DNA sequence: TGCAGCGTTGAACTAGCGGGCCACAATGAGCAGTTCTTC.

The V and J genes are TRBV11-2 and TRBJ1-5; unclear D gene. The V gene lost 3 bases and the J gene lost 7 bases, with 13 bases spanning the gap. CDR1 is SGHAT, CDR2 FQNNGV, per germline. This CDR3 has 14 amino acids. The CDR3 nucleotides are TGTGCCAGCAGCTTTTCGGGGAGAAGGCAGCCCCAGCATTTT. Protein product: CASSFSGRRQPQHF. Using reference TRBV11-2 and TRBJ1-5 for the parts outside the CDR3, the full variable domain is EAGVAQSPRYKIIEKRQSVAFWCNPISGHATLYWYQQILGQGPKLLIQFQNNGVVDDSQLPKDRFSAERLKGVDSTLKIQPAKLEDSAVYLCASSFSGRRQPQHFGDGTRLSIL.

The chain is built from TRBV15 and TRBJ1-4; D gene unclear. Germline-derived CDR1 and CDR2 are LNHNV and YYDKDF (reference sequence). Trimming took off 1 base at V and 8 bases at J, with 14 bases between the two ends. This CDR3 region has 15 residues. The CDR3 DNA reads TGTGCCACCAGCAGAGTTGAGAGGGCGCAGGAAAAACTGTTTTTT. Its translation: CATSRVERAQEKLFF.

The chain carries TRBV6-6 and TRBJ1-5; 10 bases line up with TRBD1. The length of the CDR3 is 21 residues. Per the germline V gene, CDR1 is MNHNY and CDR2 is SVGAGI (reference sequence). V gave up 5 bases and J gave up 0 bases; unmatched junction bases: 19. For the CDR3, the DNA is TGTGCCAGCAGTCCCTTCCAATTTACGACGGACAGGGGGGATAGCAATCAGCCCCAGCATTTT. Translated, it gives CASSPFQFTTDRGDSNQPQHF.

This chain links TRBV30 with TRBJ1-2; 9 nucleotides align to TRBD1. This CDR3 has 16 residues. V shed 2 bases and J 4 bases; nucleotides not matched to a gene: 11. CDR1 is GTSNPN, CDR2 SVGIG, per germline (reference sequence). CDR3 loop: CAWSITGTGLAYGYTF. The CDR3 bases are TGTGCCTGGAGTATAACCGGGACAGGGTTAGCCTATGGCTACACCTTC.

This sequence joins TRBV27 and TRBJ2-7, with D perhaps TRBD1 (5 bases). Germline CDR1 reads MNHEY; CDR2 reads SMNVEV (reference sequence). Trimming took off 0 bases at V and 3 bases at J, with 15 bases between the two ends. The CDR3 spans 16 residues. In DNA, the CDR3 is TGTGCCAGCAGTTTATCGAAGGCTAGGGGATACTACGAGCAGTACTTC. It specifies CASSLSKARGYYEQYF.

This clone was counted only a few times. This sequence joins TRBV7-3 and TRBJ1-2, with D unclear. The CDR3 is 14 amino acids. Germline V gene lookup returns CDR1 SGHTA and CDR2 FQGTGA. V gave up 0 bases and J gave up 6 bases, with 11 bases separating them. In nucleotides, the CDR3 is TGTGCCAGCAGCTTAACTCAGACTGAAAATGGCTACACCTTC. Its protein is CASSLTQTENGYTF.

The CDR3 is CASSGSHNEQFF. The CDR3, as DNA: TGTGCCAGCAGCGGGAGTCACAATGAGCAGTTCTTC. The V and J genes are TRBV7-9 and TRBJ2-1, with D tentatively TRBD2 (5 bases). The length of the CDR3 is 12 residues. The germline gives CDR1 SEHNR, CDR2 FQNEAQ (reference sequence). Deletions cut 5 bases from V and 5 bases from J, with 7 bases between.

The genes are TRBV5-5 and TRBJ2-1; 10 nucleotides match TRBD2. The CDR3 is 15 residues long. Germline V gives CDR1 SGHKS, CDR2 YYEKEE (reference sequence). J lost 4 bases, V lost 4 bases, and 5 bases had no gene match. The CDR3 is CASSPGTSEYNEQFF. The DNA of the CDR3 is TGTGCCAGCAGCCCCGGGACTAGCGAATACAATGAGCAGTTCTTC.

The rearrangement uses TRBV7-9 and TRBJ2-1, with 12 nucleotides matching TRBD1. Germline V gene sequence: CDR1 SEHNR, CDR2 FQNEAQ (reference sequence). Trimming at V came to 0 bases and at J to 4 bases, leaving 7 bases not matched to a gene. This CDR3 region has 18 residues. CDR3 nucleotides: TGTGCCAGCAGCTTAGCCGGGACAGGGGGCGATACGTACAATGAGCAGTTCTTC. It specifies CASSLAGTGGDTYNEQFF. Full variable domain (outside the CDR3, taken from reference TRBV7-9 and TRBJ2-1): DTGVSQNPRHKITKRGQNVTFRCDPISEHNRLYWYRQTLGQGPEFLTYFQNEAQLEKSRLLSDRFSAERPKGSFSTLEIQRTEQGDSAMYLCASSLAGTGGDTYNEQFFGPGTRLTVL.

This chain connects TRBV5-1 to TRBJ2-4, with TRBD1 matching 8 bases. This CDR3 contains 16 residues. Germline V gene lookup returns CDR1 SGHRS and CDR2 YFSETQ. V was clipped by 0 bases and J by 1 base; unmatched bases: 3. CDR3 DNA: TGCGCCAGCAGCTTGGAGGCAGGGGGCGCCAAAAACATTCAGTACTTC. Protein: CASSLEAGGAKNIQYF.

This chain joins TRBV7-3 and TRBJ2-2, with 11 bases aligning to TRBD2. This CDR3 spans 16 amino acids. V lost 5 bases, J lost 6 bases, and 8 bases stayed unmatched. Germline V gene lookup returns CDR1 SGHTA and CDR2 FQGTGA. CDR3 coding DNA: TGTGCCAGCAGCCCTACTAGCGGGGGAAGTTCCGGGGAGCTGTTTTTT. It yields the protein CASSPTSGGSSGELFF.

This chain links TRBV4-1 with TRBJ2-5; 14 nucleotides line up with TRBD2. The V and J ends lost 4 bases and 4 bases, in that order; junction bases with no gene match: 5. From germline, CDR1 is MGHRA and CDR2 YSYEKL. CDR3 length: 16 amino acids. The CDR3 nucleotides are TGCGCCAGCAGCCTGGGACTAGCGGGAGAGGGAGAGACCCAGTACTTC. Translated: CASSLGLAGEGETQYF.

This clone was recorded a few times. This sequence joins TRBV9 and TRBJ2-1; 12 nucleotides match TRBD2. The CDR3 is made up of 14 amino acids. CDR1 and CDR2 from the germline V gene are SGDLS and YYNGEE. Unmatched junction bases numbered 10, after V lost 6 bases and J lost 12 bases. CDR3 sequence reads: CASTQTPSGGGQFF. The CDR3 bases are TGTGCCAGCACCCAGACGCCTAGCGGGGGGGGGCAGTTCTTC.

V and J are TRBV12-3 or TRBV12-4 and TRBJ2-3; the D gene is possibly TRBD2 (5 bases). The CDR3 runs 12 residues. V was trimmed by 7 bases and J by 6 bases, leaving 11 bases between them. The CDR3 region is CASTTRRDTQYF. As DNA, the CDR3 is TGTGCCAGCACCACTCGGAGGGATACGCAGTATTTT.

The chain recombines TRBV10-1 with TRBJ2-1; possibly TRBD2 for D (5 bases). The ends were cut back, 0 bases at V and 15 bases at J, with 18 bases in the middle. Germline loops: CDR1 WNHNN, CDR2 SYGVQD (reference sequence). CDR3 size: 14 residues. CDR3 sequence reads: CASSESGVPSSGFF. CDR3 in DNA: TGCGCCAGCAGTGAGTCGGGAGTCCCGTCGTCGGGGTTCTTC.

The chain joins TRBV6-5 to TRBJ1-1, with D unclear. From germline, CDR1 is MNHEY and CDR2 SVGAGI. Trimming removed 7 bases at V and 1 base at J, with 4 bases between. This CDR3 is 11 amino acids long. DNA for the CDR3: TGTGCCAGCATCCGGAACACTGAAGCTTTCTTT. Protein sequence: CASIRNTEAFF.

The chain links TRBV4-3 to TRBJ1-5, with D possibly matching TRBD1 (5 bases). The V gene's germline CDR1 is LGHNA and CDR2 YSLEER. This CDR3 contains 15 residues. Trimming pared 4 bases from V and 0 bases from J, leaving 10 bases between. This chain's CDR3 is CASSRDRNSNQPQHF. The CDR3 DNA is TGCGCCAGCAGCCGAGACAGAAATAGCAATCAGCCCCAGCATTTT.

The table lists this clone with a few counts. The V and J genes are TRBV2 and TRBJ1-1; possible D gene TRBD1, 5 bases. There are 10 residues in the CDR3. The germline V and J ends were trimmed by 6 bases and 8 bases, with 7 bases remaining between them. Germline lookup yields CDR1 SNHLY and CDR2 FYNNEI. The CDR3 spells CASRSGEAFF. DNA of the CDR3: TGTGCCAGCAGATCAGGGGAAGCTTTCTTT.

The V call is TRBV7-9, the J call TRBJ1-4; D gene unclear. This CDR3 is 15 amino acids long. The germline V gene has CDR1 SEHNR and CDR2 FQNEAQ (reference sequence). V shed 1 base and J shed 4 bases, with 10 bases lying between them. CDR3 nucleotide sequence: TGTGCCAGCAGCTTAGTCTCGGTTATTAATGAAAAACTGTTTTTT. This sequence encodes CASSLVSVINEKLFF.